These 29 T cell receptor beta chains were all obtained from the same sample, sequenced in a study of blood T cell repertoires in COVID-19. Data came from immunoSEQ multiplex PCR; TCRdb stores just in-frame clones and leaves some out. The data show over 200,000 clones, around 90% seen once. The sample taken for sequencing was peripheral blood. The receptors stem from a human donor in a cohort sampled during active COVID-19.

The chain joins TRBV19 to TRBJ1-3; D gene ambiguous. CDR3 length: 16 amino acids. In germline, CDR1 is LNHDA, CDR2 SQIVND (reference sequence). The germline V and J ends were trimmed by 3 bases and 1 base, with 13 bases remaining between them. The CDR3 loop reads CASSIEPGGSGNTIYF. CDR3 bases: TGTGCCAGTAGTATCGAGCCGGGAGGATCTGGAAACACCATATATTTT.

The chain joins TRBV4-2 to TRBJ1-1, with 8 bases matching TRBD1. With V trimmed by 0 bases and J by 5 bases, 2 bases remained unmatched. This CDR3 has 14 residues. CDR1 and CDR2 (germline): LGHNA, YNFKEQ. The CDR3 is CASSQEQGDTEAFF. The CDR3 nucleotides are TGTGCCAGCAGCCAAGAACAGGGGGATACTGAAGCTTTCTTT.

J is TRBJ2-3 and V is TRBV3-1 (or the pseudogene TRBV3-2); D is undetermined. The CDR3 length is 16 residues. Trimming cost V 0 bases and J 1 base, with 11 bases left between them. Germline V gene sequence: CDR1 LGHDT, CDR2 YNNKEL (reference sequence). CDR3 amino acids: CASSQDMGQGTDTQYF. Written as DNA, the CDR3 is TGTGCCAGCAGCCAAGATATGGGCCAGGGCACAGATACGCAGTATTTT.

This sequence joins TRBV5-1 and TRBJ2-5; 8 bases agree with TRBD2. With 2 bases clipped from V and 0 bases from J, the junction kept 0 bases outside the gene matches. The CDR3 is made up of 14 amino acids. CDR1 and CDR2 from the germline V gene are SGHRS and YFSETQ. The CDR3 region has the DNA TGCGCCAGCAGCTTCGGGGGGGACCAAGAGACCCAGTACTTC. Translation gives CASSFGGDQETQYF.

This rearrangement joins TRBV12-3 or TRBV12-4 to TRBJ2-2; D gene unclear. V gave up 8 bases and J gave up 3 bases, with 10 bases separating them. CDR3 length: 13 amino acids. The CDR3 sequence: CASGPLHTGELFF. The CDR3 DNA sequence: TGTGCCAGCGGCCCCTTACACACCGGGGAGCTGTTTTTT.

This chain links TRBV7-2 with TRBJ2-7, with TRBD2 matching over 9 bases. The germline V gene encodes CDR1 SGHTA and CDR2 FQGNSA. The CDR3 is made up of 16 amino acids. V dropped 3 bases and J dropped 0; count of bases not matched to a gene: 6. The CDR3 region is CASSFIVTSGSYEQYF. CDR3 DNA sequence: TGTGCCAGCAGCTTCATAGTGACTAGCGGCTCCTACGAGCAGTACTTC.

The count of this clone is one. The chain employs TRBV18 and TRBJ1-1; TRBD1 agrees at 7 bases. V lost 11 bases, J lost 3 bases, and 6 bases stayed unmatched. Germline V CDR1 and CDR2: KGHSH, LQKENI. The CDR3 has 12 residues. The CDR3 nucleotides are TGTGCCGCCTCCAGGGGGGACACTGAAGCTTTCTTT. Translation gives CAASRGDTEAFF.

A word on this clone: The same CDR3 arises from other DNA sequences in this sample as well. This sequence joins TRBV19 and TRBJ1-2; D gene ambiguous. The CDR3 consists of 12 residues. The germline V gene encodes CDR1 LNHDA and CDR2 SQIVND (reference sequence). Trimming left V 5 bases short and J 0 bases short, with 4 bases between. The CDR3 loop is CASSLSNYGYTF. In DNA, the CDR3 is TGTGCCAGTAGTTTATCTAACTATGGCTACACCTTC. Looking up the rest from reference TRBV19 and TRBJ1-2 gives the full variable domain: DGGITQSPKYLFRKEGQNVTLSCEQNLNHDAMYWYRQDPGQGLRLIYYSQIVNDFQKGDIAEGYSVSREKKESFPLTVTSAQKNPTAFYLCASSLSNYGYTFGSGTRLTVV.

This chain joins TRBV25-1 and TRBJ1-5, with D hard to call. CDR1 is MGHDK, CDR2 SYGVNS, per germline. With 6 bases removed from V and 0 bases from J, the gap between germline ends came to 12 bases. The CDR3 loop spans 15 amino acids. In DNA, the CDR3 is TGTGCCAGCAGATCGGACGGGAATAGCAATCAGCCCCAGCATTTT. This encodes CASRSDGNSNQPQHF. Using reference TRBV25-1 and TRBJ1-5 for the parts outside the CDR3, the full variable domain is EADIYQTPRYLVIGTGKKITLECSQTMGHDKMYWYQQDPGMELHLIHYSYGVNSTEKGDLSSESTVSRIRTEHFPLTLESARPSHTSQYLCASRSDGNSNQPQHFGDGTRLSIL.

The rearrangement uses TRBV27 and TRBJ2-3; TRBD2 matches 7 bases. CDR3 length: 16 residues. Germline CDR1 and CDR2: MNHEY and SMNVEV (reference sequence). Trimming at V came to 5 bases and at J to 3 bases, leaving 11 bases not matched to a gene. Here the CDR3 reads CASSPRGGFGTDTQYF. The CDR3 DNA reads TGTGCCAGCAGTCCCCGGGGAGGGTTTGGTACAGATACGCAGTATTTT.

J is TRBJ1-2 and V is TRBV5-1; no firm D call. V lost 6 bases, J lost 4 bases, and 13 bases lay in between. Germline lookup yields CDR1 SGHRS and CDR2 YFSETQ. CDR3 size: 13 residues. The CDR3 DNA is TGCGCCAGCACCGTTGCTCTCGGCTATGGCTACACCTTC. Translated: CASTVALGYGYTF.

This chain links TRBV5-6 with TRBJ1-2; perhaps TRBD1 as D (6 bases). CDR3 length equals 15 residues. CDR1 and CDR2 (germline): SGHDT, YYEEEE. The V gene lost 4 bases and the J gene lost 8 bases, with 21 bases spanning the gap. The CDR3 sequence: CASSPTGGLVGGYTF. In DNA, the CDR3 is TGTGCCAGCAGCCCGACAGGTGGGCTAGTCGGCGGCTACACCTTC.

This chain joins TRBV7-3 and TRBJ1-5; a weak D match, TRBD1 (5 bases). The CDR3 sequence is 13 residues long. Germline V gene data show CDR1 as SGHTA and CDR2 as FQGTGA. The V and J ends lost 4 bases and 7 bases respectively, with 11 bases between them. CDR3: CASSYSGEQPQHF. The CDR3 DNA follows: TGTGCCAGCAGCTACTCGGGGGAACAGCCCCAGCATTTT.

J is TRBJ2-7 and V is TRBV6-2 or TRBV6-3; 7 bases are shared with TRBD2. Trimming at V came to 2 bases and at J to 4 bases, leaving 8 bases not matched to a gene. The CDR3 consists of 15 residues. Germline V CDR1 and CDR2: MNHEY, SVGEGT. CDR3 protein: CASSYAGTTLYEQYF. CDR3 nucleotides: TGTGCCAGCAGTTACGCGGGGACTACTCTTTACGAGCAGTACTTC.

This chain joins TRBV6-5 and TRBJ2-1; the match to TRBD1 covers 9 bases. V lost 5 bases to trimming and J lost 8 bases; unmatched junction nucleotides: 7. The CDR3 covers 14 residues. Per the germline V gene, CDR1 is MNHEY and CDR2 is SVGAGI. CDR3 sequence (DNA): TGTGCCAGCAGTCCCGGGACAGGGTTCCATGAGCAGTTCTTC. Translated, it gives CASSPGTGFHEQFF.

This clone showed up just a few times. As DNA, the CDR3 is TGTGCCAGCAGCGCGGAGGCAGGAGCAAGCAATCAGCCCCAGCATTTT. Its translation is CASSAEAGASNQPQHF. The chain couples TRBV5-5 to TRBJ1-5; no firm D call. The CDR3 has 16 residues. The V end lost 4 bases, the J end lost 1 base, and 15 bases lay between the germline ends. Germline assignment: CDR1 SGHKS and CDR2 YYEKEE (reference sequence). The whole variable domain, filled in from reference TRBV5-5 and TRBJ1-5, reads DAGVTQSPTHLIKTRGQQVTLRCSPISGHKSVSWYQQVLGQGPQFIFQYYEKEERGRGNFPDRFSARQFPNYSSELNVNALLLGDSALYLCASSAEAGASNQPQHFGDGTRLSIL.

This clone is a singleton in its sample. This chain uses TRBV6-5 with TRBJ2-7, with D maybe TRBD1 (6 bases). Per the germline V gene, CDR1 is MNHEY and CDR2 is SVGAGI. The CDR3 spans 14 residues. V dropped 10 bases and J dropped 3 bases, with 19 bases sitting between them. The CDR3 DNA follows: TGTGCCATCTTACAGGGTAAAGACTACTACGAGCAGTACTTC. It codes for CAILQGKDYYEQYF.

The count of this clone is one. This chain uses TRBV9 with TRBJ1-1; D unresolved. The CDR3 is 13 residues long. The germline V gene encodes CDR1 SGDLS and CDR2 YYNGEE. Deletions cut 0 bases from V and 3 bases from J, with 6 bases between. CDR3 in DNA: TGTGCCAGCAGCGTAGTGAGGGACACTGAAGCTTTCTTT. Encoded protein: CASSVVRDTEAFF.

This clone is a singleton in its sample. The genes are TRBV5-3 and TRBJ1-2, with 9 bases lining up with TRBD1. TRBV5-3 is identified as an open reading frame with a role that is uncertain. Losses at the gene ends were 0 bases for V and 4 bases for J; bases not matched to a gene: 7. The CDR3 totals 16 residues. The CDR3 reads CARSLEGQGVRYGYTF. The CDR3 DNA sequence: TGTGCCAGAAGCTTGGAGGGACAGGGTGTCCGCTATGGCTACACCTTC.

Points on this clone: The sample has other DNA sequences that encode this CDR3 too. V is TRBV7-2 and J is TRBJ2-7; D possibly corresponds to TRBD2 (5 bases). The germline CDR1 and CDR2 sequences are SGHTA and FQGNSA. V lost 4 bases, J lost 2 bases, and 9 bases lay in between. The CDR3 contains 13 residues. In nucleotides, the CDR3 is TGTGCCAGCAGCTCGAGGGCTACCTACGAGCAGTACTTC. It is translated as CASSSRATYEQYF.

The chain combines TRBV7-2 with TRBJ2-7; 13 bases are shared with TRBD2. Germline V gene data show CDR1 as SGHTA and CDR2 as FQGNSA. The junction had 7 bases not matched to a gene; V was cut back by 1 base and J by 7 bases. The CDR3 consists of 16 residues. The DNA of the CDR3 is TGTGCCAGCAGCTTAGGTACTAGCGGGAGGGCCTGGGAGCAGTACTTC. The encoded protein is CASSLGTSGRAWEQYF.

V and J are TRBV6-2 or TRBV6-3 and TRBJ1-2; TRBD1 agrees at 7 bases. This CDR3 has 15 residues. Germline V gene lookup returns CDR1 MNHEY and CDR2 SVGEGT. The V and J ends lost 2 bases and 4 bases, in that order; junction bases with no gene match: 7. The CDR3 DNA reads as TGTGCCAGCAGTTACCGGGAACAGGGGCCCTATGGCTACACCTTC. Translated, it gives CASSYREQGPYGYTF.

The gene calls are TRBV6-1 and TRBJ1-1; D gene unclear. CDR1 is MNHNS, CDR2 SASEGT, per germline. Between the trimmed V and J ends, which lost 3 bases and 1 base, there was a span of 9 bases. The CDR3 contains 14 residues. CDR3 in amino acids: CASSETRRNTEAFF. DNA for the CDR3: TGTGCCAGCAGTGAGACTCGACGGAACACTGAAGCTTTCTTT.

Regarding this clone: This sample also contains other DNA sequences that code for the same CDR3. V is TRBV12-3 or TRBV12-4 and J is TRBJ1-2; D gene uncertain. Trimming cost V 4 bases and J 0 bases, with 6 bases left between them. The CDR3 runs to 13 residues. CDR3 region: CASSWAPNYGYTF. The CDR3 nucleotides are TGTGCCAGCAGTTGGGCCCCTAACTATGGCTACACCTTC.

This clone was found a few times. V is TRBV7-2 and J is TRBJ1-5, with 7 bases that match TRBD1. Germline lookup yields CDR1 SGHTA and CDR2 FQGNSA. This CDR3 region has 14 residues. Trimming cost V 7 bases and J 4 bases; bases outside gene matches: 7. The CDR3 reads CASTFGTVNQPQHF. CDR3 in DNA: TGTGCCAGCACCTTTGGGACAGTTAATCAGCCCCAGCATTTT.

V usage is TRBV5-4 and J usage is TRBJ1-2; TRBD1 might be the D (5 bases). Trimming stripped 0 bases from V and 8 bases from J, with 14 bases between. Looked up from germline, CDR1 is SGHNT and CDR2 is YYREEE (reference sequence). The CDR3 contains 14 residues. The CDR3 reads CASSLEAGRYGYTF. DNA of the CDR3: TGTGCCAGCAGCTTGGAGGCAGGGAGGTACGGCTACACCTTC.

The chain combines TRBV12-3 or TRBV12-4 with TRBJ1-1; D gene ambiguous. The V end lost 3 bases, the J end lost 1 base, and 6 bases lay between the germline ends. The CDR3 is 13 amino acids. The CDR3 here is CASSFTRNTEAFF. Written as DNA, the CDR3 is TGTGCCAGCAGTTTTACACGGAACACTGAAGCTTTCTTT.

This chain uses TRBV12-2 with TRBJ2-3; TRBD1, the D gene given by the table, was not confirmed from the DNA. TRBV12-2 corresponds to a pseudogene. The CDR3 runs to 17 residues. DNA for the CDR3: TGTGCAAGTCGCTTAGTAGTCGGACAGGGGGGGACAGATACGCAGTATTTT. Amino acids: CASRLVVGQGGTDTQYF.

The V and J genes are TRBV7-2 and TRBJ1-2; 12 nucleotides agree with TRBD1. The V gene's germline CDR1 is SGHTA and CDR2 FQGNSA. V lost 5 bases, J lost 7 bases, and 8 bases stayed unmatched. CDR3 length: 15 residues. CDR3 nucleotides: TGTGCCAGCAGCCCGGGACAGGGGGCGATAGGTGGCTACACCTTC. As protein: CASSPGQGAIGGYTF. Full variable domain (outside the CDR3, taken from reference TRBV7-2 and TRBJ1-2): GAGVSQSPSNKVTEKGKDVELRCDPISGHTALYWYRQSLGQGLEFLIYFQGNSAPDKSGLPSDRFSAERTGGSVSTLTIQRTQQEDSAVYLCASSPGQGAIGGYTFGSGTRLTVV.